The rows below give T cell receptor beta chains drawn from one sample of a study of shared clonotypes between healthy human individuals. Method: immunoSEQ multiplex PCR; TCRdb's copy keeps in-frame clones and lacks some. This table holds a few million clones, approximately 96% found once. Sequences were obtained from naive CD4+ T cells sorted from blood. The source of these receptors is a man younger than 35 in good health. Both conserved end residues are part of each CDR3. D genes are given only for firm matches. Not every row has a clone size; where given, it reads once, few, many or a size class.

d_gene: .
abundance: .
j_gene: TRBJ1-1
v_gene: TRBV5-4
CDR3nt: TGTGCCAGCAGCGAGTCCGACACTGAAGCTTTCTTT
CDR3aa: CASSESDTEAFF

d_gene: .
abundance: .
j_gene: TRBJ1-6
v_gene: TRBV6-5
CDR3nt: TGTGCCAGCACCTGGAGAGAGAACTATAATTCACCCCTCCACTTT
CDR3aa: CASTWRENYNSPLHF

d_gene: TRBD1
abundance: .
j_gene: TRBJ2-7
v_gene: TRBV6-1
CDR3nt: TGTGCCAGCAGTGGGAGGACAGGGAGATCCTACGAGCAGTACTTC
CDR3aa: CASSGRTGRSYEQYF

d_gene: TRBD1
abundance: .
j_gene: TRBJ1-2
v_gene: TRBV29-1
CDR3nt: TGCAGCGTAGGACAGGGCCAGGACTATGGCTACACCTTC
CDR3aa: CSVGQGQDYGYTF

d_gene: .
abundance: .
j_gene: TRBJ1-1
v_gene: TRBV19
CDR3nt: TGTGCCAGTAGTATCGGGGCAGTTGGAGCTTTCTTT
CDR3aa: CASSIGAVGAFF

d_gene: .
abundance: .
j_gene: TRBJ1-5
v_gene: TRBV5-6
CDR3nt: TGTGCCAGCAGCTCCCTTTTCACAGGGACTGATCAGCCCCAGCATTTT
CDR3aa: CASSSLFTGTDQPQHF

d_gene: .
abundance: .
j_gene: TRBJ2-1
v_gene: TRBV20-1
CDR3nt: TGCAGTGCTAGGCAGCTGGGGGAGCAGTTCTTC
CDR3aa: CSARQLGEQFF

d_gene: .
abundance: .
j_gene: TRBJ1-4
v_gene: TRBV29-1
CDR3nt: TGCAGCGTTGTCGGGCTTAGTGAAAAACTGTTTTTT
CDR3aa: CSVVGLSEKLFF

d_gene: TRBD1
abundance: .
j_gene: TRBJ2-7
v_gene: TRBV5-1
CDR3nt: TGCGCCAGCAGCTTGGCGACAGGGGGCGTCGAGCAGTACTTC
CDR3aa: CASSLATGGVEQYF

d_gene: .
abundance: .
j_gene: TRBJ1-1
v_gene: TRBV2
CDR3nt: TGTGCCAGCAGGGACCGGGACACTGACACTGAAGCTTTCTTT
CDR3aa: CASRDRDTDTEAFF

d_gene: .
abundance: .
j_gene: TRBJ2-1
v_gene: TRBV27
CDR3nt: TGTGCCAGCAGTTTTGGACTAAATTACAATGAGCAGTTCTTC
CDR3aa: CASSFGLNYNEQFF

d_gene: .
abundance: .
j_gene: TRBJ2-6
v_gene: TRBV4-3
CDR3nt: TGCGCCAGCAGCCAATCGGTCGCTGGGGCCAACGTCCTGACTTTC
CDR3aa: CASSQSVAGANVLTF

d_gene: TRBD1
abundance: .
j_gene: TRBJ1-1
v_gene: TRBV6-5
CDR3nt: TGTGCCAGGGACAGGGCGAAGAACACTGAAGCTTTCTTT
CDR3aa: CARDRAKNTEAFF

d_gene: .
abundance: .
j_gene: TRBJ2-7
v_gene: TRBV30
CDR3nt: TGTGCCTGGGGGGGAAGGGTCGCCACCTACGAGCAGTACTTC
CDR3aa: CAWGGRVATYEQYF

d_gene: .
abundance: .
j_gene: TRBJ1-2
v_gene: TRBV7-2
CDR3nt: TGTGCCAGCAGCTTAGGAATGGCAGCCAACTATGGCTACACCTTC
CDR3aa: CASSLGMAANYGYTF

d_gene: .
abundance: .
j_gene: TRBJ2-3
v_gene: TRBV10-3
CDR3nt: TGTGCCATCAGTGAGTACGTCTCTAGCACAGATACGCAGTATTTT
CDR3aa: CAISEYVSSTDTQYF

d_gene: .
abundance: .
j_gene: TRBJ1-2
v_gene: TRBV18
CDR3nt: TGTGCCAGCTCACCACCGGTCGGCGGCCAGGACTACACCTTC
CDR3aa: CASSPPVGGQDYTF

d_gene: .
abundance: once
j_gene: TRBJ1-6
v_gene: TRBV29-1
CDR3nt: TGCAGCGTTGTGCCAACCTCCTATAATTCACCCCTCCACTTT
CDR3aa: CSVVPTSYNSPLHF

d_gene: TRBD1
abundance: .
j_gene: TRBJ2-7
v_gene: TRBV5-1
CDR3nt: TGCGCCAGCAGCTCTGGGACAGCCCAGTACTTC
CDR3aa: CASSSGTAQYF

d_gene: .
abundance: .
j_gene: TRBJ1-1
v_gene: TRBV18
CDR3nt: TGTGCCAGCTCACCTTCCCGGGCCCCTGGGGGTGAAGCTTTCTTT
CDR3aa: CASSPSRAPGGEAFF